These 23 T cell receptor beta chains originate from one sample sequenced in a study of monozygotic twins with inflammatory bowel disease. Reanalyzing the 5' RACE reads, TCRdb keeps one entry per CDR3 protein, without DNA. The sample includes approximately 400,000 distinct CDR3 sequences. Sequencing was done on a sample of blood. The receptor source for this set is a human donor with ulcerative colitis or Crohn's disease, or a healthy co-twin of an affected twin (not recorded which).

The rearrangement joins TRBV27 to TRBJ2-5. The CDR3 spans 13 residues. Germline CDR1 and CDR2: MNHEY and SMNVEV (reference sequence). The CDR3 spells CASSLSAFETQYF.

The genes are TRBV15 and TRBJ2-5; TCRdb gives TRBD1 as the D gene, but with no DNA this cannot be confirmed. The V gene's germline CDR1 is LNHNV and CDR2 YYDKDF (reference sequence). CDR3 size: 11 residues. The CDR3 is CATSRTGNINF.

The rearrangement links TRBV2 to TRBJ2-1. Germline V gene lookup returns CDR1 SNHLY and CDR2 FYNNEI. CDR3 length: 15 residues. Here the CDR3 reads CASSVEQLSANEQFF.

This rearrangement joins TRBV7-2 to TRBJ2-1. This CDR3 contains 12 residues. The germline V gene encodes CDR1 SGHTA and CDR2 FQGNSA. CDR3: CASSLDRLGQFF.

The chain is built from TRBV5-1 and TRBJ2-7. The CDR3 extends over 12 amino acids. Germline CDR1 SGHRS, CDR2 YFSETQ. Here the CDR3 reads CASSEVSYEQYF. Combining the CDR3 with reference TRBV5-1 and TRBJ2-7 gives the whole variable domain KAGVTQTPRYLIKTRGQQVTLSCSPISGHRSVSWYQQTPGQGLQFLFEYFSETQRNKGNFPGRFSGRQFSNSRSEMNVSTLELGDSALYLCASSEVSYEQYFGPGTRLTVT.

V is TRBV30 and J is TRBJ1-2; checking the TCRdb D call of TRBD1 is not possible without DNA. The length of the CDR3 is 16 residues. Germline CDR1 and CDR2: GTSNPN and SVGIG (reference sequence). CDR3 amino acids: CAWSGTGQTANYGYTF.

The V call is TRBV10-3, the J call TRBJ1-2. This CDR3 has 13 amino acids. Germline V gene data show CDR1 as ENHRY and CDR2 as SYGVKD. CDR3: CAISVASGDGYTF.

The chain has TRBV2 and TRBJ2-5; TCRdb indicates TRBD1, and absent DNA this call remains unverified. The CDR3 consists of 16 residues. Germline V gene sequence: CDR1 SNHLY, CDR2 FYNNEI. CDR3 region: CASSRSGGAVSETQYF.

The chain recombines TRBV20-1 with TRBJ2-1; the TCRdb D gene call, TRBD2, has no DNA to confirm it. Germline V CDR1 and CDR2: DFQATT, SNEGSKA (reference sequence). CDR3 length: 16 amino acids. Here the CDR3 reads CSARDRASGGYNEQFF.

The J gene is TRBJ2-5, the V gene TRBV12-5; lacking DNA, the TRBD2 call made by TCRdb goes unchecked. CDR3 length: 12 residues. Germline V gives CDR1 LGHNT, CDR2 FRNRAP. CDR3 loop: CASGLVPETQYF.

V usage is TRBV19 and J usage is TRBJ2-2; TCRdb designates TRBD2, a call that cannot be tested without DNA. This CDR3 comprises 16 residues. CDR1 and CDR2 (germline): LNHDA, SQIVND (reference sequence). The CDR3 loop is CASKSGAGGPVGELFF. The whole variable domain, remainder taken from reference TRBV19 and TRBJ2-2, is DGGITQSPKYLFRKEGQNVTLSCEQNLNHDAMYWYRQDPGQGLRLIYYSQIVNDFQKGDIAEGYSVSREKKESFPLTVTSAQKNPTAFYLCASKSGAGGPVGELFFGEGSRLTVL.

The genes are TRBV5-1 and TRBJ1-5; TCRdb's D call, TRBD1, is unchecked because there is no DNA. Germline-derived CDR1 and CDR2 are SGHRS and YFSETQ. The CDR3 is 14 residues long. CDR3: CASSTTGLGQPQHF.

The chain employs TRBV20-1 and TRBJ2-3. The CDR3 has 14 amino acids. Germline values: CDR1 DFQATT, CDR2 SNEGSKA (reference sequence). The CDR3 protein is CSADGSASTDTQYF.

The CDR3 loop reads CASDKTEDNQHQHF. The J gene is TRBJ1-5, the V gene TRBV19. The germline V gene has CDR1 LNHDA and CDR2 SQIVND (reference sequence). The CDR3 contains 14 residues.

The rearrangement uses TRBV6-6 and TRBJ2-1. There are 13 residues in the CDR3. Germline CDR1 and CDR2: MNHNY and SVGAGI (reference sequence). CDR3: CASSYAFPNEQFF.

The chain is built from TRBV28 and TRBJ1-2; TCRdb's D gene call, TRBD1, goes unchecked for lack of DNA. Germline V gene lookup returns CDR1 MDHEN and CDR2 SYDVKM. The CDR3 spans 13 residues. CDR3 residues: CASTWGRDLVYTF.

The CDR3 reads CAWSRTPNTEAFF. The chain carries TRBV30 and TRBJ1-1. CDR1 GTSNPN and CDR2 SVGIG come from the germline V gene (reference sequence). The CDR3 has 13 amino acids. Full variable domain (outside the CDR3, taken from reference TRBV30 and TRBJ1-1): SQTIHQWPATLVQPVGSPLSLECTVEGTSNPNLYWYRQAAGRGLQLLFYSVGIGQISSEVPQNLSASRPQDRQFILSSKKLLLSDSGFYLCAWSRTPNTEAFFGQGTRLTVV.

The chain uses TRBV20-1 and TRBJ1-6. Germline V gene data show CDR1 as DFQATT and CDR2 as SNEGSKA (reference sequence). The CDR3 length is 15 residues. This CDR3 is CSASGVNNYNSPLHF.

J is TRBJ2-5 and V is TRBV5-1. This CDR3 contains 17 residues. Germline V gene sequence: CDR1 SGHRS, CDR2 YFSETQ. CDR3: CASSIGVSRILQETQYF.

The genes are TRBV20-1 and TRBJ1-1; absent DNA, TCRdb's TRBD1 call cannot be checked. Germline V gives CDR1 DFQATT, CDR2 SNEGSKA (reference sequence). The CDR3 extends over 15 amino acids. The CDR3 loop reads CSASRTGGLNTEAFF.

This rearrangement joins TRBV6-1 to TRBJ2-7; TCRdb calls TRBD2, which cannot be checked without DNA. The CDR3 loop spans 15 amino acids. CDR1 MNHNS and CDR2 SASEGT come from the germline V gene. CDR3 region: CASTESGRAFYEQYF.

This rearrangement joins TRBV7-9 to TRBJ2-3; the TRBD1 assignment by TCRdb is unverifiable without DNA. CDR1 and CDR2 from the germline V gene are SEHNR and FQNEAQ (reference sequence). The CDR3 runs 16 residues. CDR3 protein: CASSSRWGGVYDTQYF.

The chain has TRBV20-1 and TRBJ2-2; TCRdb selects TRBD1, and the lack of DNA leaves this call unchecked. The CDR3 loop spans 14 amino acids. The germline V gene has CDR1 DFQATT and CDR2 SNEGSKA (reference sequence). The chain's CDR3 is CSAIDRGATGELFF.